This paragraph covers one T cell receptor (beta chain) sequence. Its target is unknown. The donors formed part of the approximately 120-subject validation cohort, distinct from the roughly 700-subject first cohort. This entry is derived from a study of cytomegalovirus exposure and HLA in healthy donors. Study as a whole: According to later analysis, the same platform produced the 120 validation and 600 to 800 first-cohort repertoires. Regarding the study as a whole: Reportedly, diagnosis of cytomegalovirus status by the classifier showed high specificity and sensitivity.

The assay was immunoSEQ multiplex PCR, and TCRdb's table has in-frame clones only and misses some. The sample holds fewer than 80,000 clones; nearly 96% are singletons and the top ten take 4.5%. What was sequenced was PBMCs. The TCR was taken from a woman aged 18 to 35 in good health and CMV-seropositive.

CDR3 in DNA: TGTGCCAGCAGCCCTACAGTCAATGAGCAGTTCTTC. This encodes CASSPTVNEQFF. The V call is TRBV7-2, the J call TRBJ2-1; D is unresolved. This CDR3 has 12 amino acids. Trimming shortened V by 5 bases and J by 6 bases, and 8 bases separated the two germline ends. Germline V gene lookup returns CDR1 SGHTA and CDR2 FQGNSA.